The clone carrying this T cell receptor (beta chain) was counted at least ten times. The data are from a study of molecular identifiers for immune sequencing clone quantification. TCRdb recomputed calls from the PCR reads with MiXCR, one row per CDR3 protein. The sample contains some 70,000 distinct CDR3 sequences, about a sixth of which appear only once. The CDR3 extends over 14 amino acids. The V end lost 1 base, the J end lost 3 bases, and 10 bases lay between the germline ends. Germline-derived CDR1 and CDR2 are SGHTA and FQGNSA. This TCR was sampled from a human donor in good health. Some libraries in this study had Jurkat cell RNA spiked in. The chain is built from TRBV7-2 and TRBJ2-7, with D maybe TRBD2 (5 bases). Sample: naive CD8+ T cells from blood, with Jurkat cell RNA spiked in. Subset noted: FACS-sorted CD8+CD4-CCR7+CD45RA+ naive T cells. DNA for the CDR3: TGTGCCAGCAGCTTAGGAGGACTTAACTACGAGCAGTACTTC. As protein: CASSLGGLNYEQYF. Together with reference TRBV7-2 and TRBJ2-7, the CDR3 gives the full variable domain: GAGVSQSPSNKVTEKGKDVELRCDPISGHTALYWYRQSLGQGLEFLIYFQGNSAPDKSGLPSDRFSAERTGGSVSTLTIQRTQQEDSAVYLCASSLGGLNYEQYFGPGTRLTVT.